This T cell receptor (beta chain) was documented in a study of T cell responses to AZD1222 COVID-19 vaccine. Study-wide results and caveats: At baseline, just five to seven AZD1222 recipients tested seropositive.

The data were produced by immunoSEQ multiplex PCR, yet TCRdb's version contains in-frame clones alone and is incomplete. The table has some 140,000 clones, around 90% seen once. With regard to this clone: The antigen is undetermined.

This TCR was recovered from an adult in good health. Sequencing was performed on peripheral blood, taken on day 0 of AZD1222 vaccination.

The CDR3 is CASSLVVRDAGTEAFF. CDR3 bases: TGTGCCAGCAGCTTGGTGGTTCGGGACGCAGGCACTGAAGCTTTCTTT. The genes are TRBV5-4 and TRBJ1-1; tentative D call: TRBD1 (5 bases). The germline V gene encodes CDR1 SGHNT and CDR2 YYREEE (reference sequence). V shed 0 bases and J shed 4 bases, with 16 bases lying between them. There are 16 residues in the CDR3.